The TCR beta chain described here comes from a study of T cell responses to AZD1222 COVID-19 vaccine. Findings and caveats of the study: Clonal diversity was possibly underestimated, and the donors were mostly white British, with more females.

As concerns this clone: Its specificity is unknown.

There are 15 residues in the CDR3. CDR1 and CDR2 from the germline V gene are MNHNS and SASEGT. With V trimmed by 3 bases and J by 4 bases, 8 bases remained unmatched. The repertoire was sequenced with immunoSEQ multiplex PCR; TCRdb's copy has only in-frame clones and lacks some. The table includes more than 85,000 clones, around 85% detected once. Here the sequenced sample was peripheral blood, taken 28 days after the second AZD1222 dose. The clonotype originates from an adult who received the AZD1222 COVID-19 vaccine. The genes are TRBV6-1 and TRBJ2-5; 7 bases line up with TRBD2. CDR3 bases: TGTGCCAGCAGTGATTGGGGGGGAGCGGGAGAGACCCAGTACTTC. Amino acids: CASSDWGGAGETQYF.